This TCR beta chain stems from a study of identical twins. Turning to this clonotype: The antigen remains unidentified.

The CDR3 spans 15 residues. V was pared by 5 bases and J by 8 bases, with 11 bases of the junction left unmatched. CDR1 is MNHNS and CDR2 is SASEGT in the germline V gene. TCRdb re-analysed the 5' RACE reads in MiXCR, keeping a single row per CDR3 protein. Among about 690,000 distinct CDR3 sequences listed, about 20% were seen once. The study, taken as a whole, reports: There were fewer insertions in abundant cord blood beta clonotypes, but memory repertoires showed no such pattern.

This same sample was also part of a study on T cells expressing NK-cell markers. Turning to that study: Expanded clones of NKG2C+ T cells had an unclear HCMV specificity.

The source material was PBMCs. The TCR comes from a young woman in good health. The chain is built from TRBV6-1 and TRBJ1-4, with 7 bases identical to TRBD1. The CDR3 nucleotides read TGTGCCAGCAGTCGACGACAGGGAGTGGGAGAAAAACTGTTTTTT. This codes for CASSRRQGVGEKLFF.